These T cell receptor beta chains were read from a single sample in a study of blood T cell repertoires in COVID-19. Clones were read by immunoSEQ multiplex PCR, and TCRdb kept only the in-frame ones, dropping some. In the table there are about 300,000 clones, over 85% of which are singletons. The material sequenced was PBMCs or T cells enriched from blood (not recorded which). The source is a woman between 45 and 65 years old who had been exposed to COVID-19. The CDR3 runs from the conserved cysteine through the conserved F or W. The D gene is left open where the match is weak. Clone size is given for some rows only: seen once, a few or many times, or a class if the clone is expanded.

j_call v_call clone_size d_call cdr3_nt cdr3_aa
TRBJ2-1 TRBV3-1/TRBV3-2 NA NA TGTGCCAGCAGCCACGACAGTTCCCCTTTCAATGAGCAGTTCTTC CASSHDSSPFNEQFF
TRBJ2-5 TRBV7-8 NA NA TGTGCCAGCAGCGACAGTCTTGCAGAGACCCAGTACTTC CASSDSLAETQYF
TRBJ2-5 TRBV2 NA NA TGTGCCAGCAGTGCAGAGGTTATCCAAGAGACCCAGTACTTC CASSAEVIQETQYF
TRBJ1-1 TRBV28 NA NA TGTGCCAGCAGTTTCTCAGGGAGGGTGGCTGAAGCTTTCTTT CASSFSGRVAEAFF
TRBJ1-4 TRBV5-1 NA TRBD1 TGCGCCAGCAGCTTAGGACAGGGGGGCACTAATGAAAAACTGTTTTTT CASSLGQGGTNEKLFF
TRBJ2-3 TRBV10-2 NA TRBD2 TGCGCCAGCAGTGTTACTAGCGGGGGGACTAGCACAGATACGCAGTATTTT CASSVTSGGTSTDTQYF
TRBJ2-3 TRBV19 NA TRBD2 TGTGCCAGTAATACCGGACTAGCGGGGGCCCCGACCCGCAACACAGATACGCAGTATTTT CASNTGLAGAPTRNTDTQYF
TRBJ1-5 TRBV28 NA TRBD1 TGTGCCAGCAGTTTAAGGACAGGGGGAAGCAATCAGCCCCAGCATTTT CASSLRTGGSNQPQHF
TRBJ2-5 TRBV29-1 NA NA TGCAGCGTGACAGGTTCCGGAGAGACCCAGTACTTC CSVTGSGETQYF
TRBJ2-3 TRBV5-6 NA TRBD1 TGTGCCAGCAGCCACAGGGGGCGAACAGATACGCAGTATTTT CASSHRGRTDTQYF
TRBJ2-2 TRBV3-1/TRBV3-2 NA TRBD2 TGTGCCAGCAGCCCAGGGACTAGCTATGGGGAGCTGTTTTTT CASSPGTSYGELFF
TRBJ2-7 TRBV7-9 NA TRBD1 TGTGCCAGCAGCAGCCGGGACAGGGGGATCAACGAGCAGTACTTC CASSSRDRGINEQYF
TRBJ2-3 TRBV4-1 NA TRBD1 TGCGCCAGCAGCCAAGCGGGGTTGACAGGGGGCACAGATACGCAGTATTTT CASSQAGLTGGTDTQYF
TRBJ1-4 TRBV7-9 NA NA TGTGCCAGCAGCCGGAAGACAGGCGAGCCAACTAATGAAAAACTGTTTTTT CASSRKTGEPTNEKLFF
TRBJ1-6 TRBV30 NA NA TGTGCCTGGAGTGTTCGACTGGATAATTCACCCCTCCACTTT CAWSVRLDNSPLHF
TRBJ2-1 TRBV2 NA TRBD2 TGTGCCAGCAGTGAGCTTAGCGGGGGCCATAACAATGAGCAGTTCTTC CASSELSGGHNNEQFF
TRBJ1-3 TRBV28 NA NA TGTGCCAGCAGTTTACCCATCCGGGGGTCTGGAAACACCATATATTTT CASSLPIRGSGNTIYF
TRBJ2-7 TRBV4-1 NA NA TGCGCCAGCAGCCAAGGCGACAGTCCTGACTACGAGCAGTACTTC CASSQGDSPDYEQYF
TRBJ1-1 TRBV2 NA NA TGTGCCAGCAGTAATCCAATTCGGGTCACTGAAGCTTTCTTT CASSNPIRVTEAFF
TRBJ1-2 TRBV28 NA NA TGTGCCAGCGGACCGGAGGGTAAAGGCTACACCTTC CASGPEGKGYTF
TRBJ2-5 TRBV20-1 NA TRBD2 TGCAGTGCTAGTTCGGGGGGGACTCAAGAGACCCAGTACTTC CSASSGGTQETQYF
TRBJ2-1 TRBV27 NA TRBD1 TGTGCCAGCAGCCCGGACAGGGGATCCTACAATGAGCAGTTCTTC CASSPDRGSYNEQFF
TRBJ1-2 TRBV5-8 NA NA TGTGCCAGCAGCCCGGACGGCAGGGATGGTGGCTACACCTTC CASSPDGRDGGYTF
TRBJ1-2 TRBV19 NA TRBD1 TGTGCCAGTAGTCCGGGACAGAACTATGGCTACACCTTC CASSPGQNYGYTF
TRBJ2-1 TRBV3-1/TRBV3-2 NA TRBD2 TGTGCCAGCAGCCAAAAGTGGGGACTAGCGGGGATAACCTACAATGAGCAGTTCTTC CASSQKWGLAGITYNEQFF
TRBJ2-5 TRBV21-1 NA NA TGTGCCAGCTGGACCGGGACTAGCGAAGAGACCCAGTACTTC CASWTGTSEETQYF
TRBJ2-7 TRBV7-2 once NA TGTGCCAGCAGCTTAGATTCTCAGTCCTACGAGCAGTACTTC CASSLDSQSYEQYF
TRBJ1-4 TRBV7-8 NA NA TGTGCCAGCAGCTATAGCCGGGGAACTAATGAAAAACTGTTTTTT CASSYSRGTNEKLFF
TRBJ1-4 TRBV7-8 few NA TGTGCCAGCAGGTTACGACCGGCAGGTCGTAATGAAAAACTGTTTTTT CASRLRPAGRNEKLFF
TRBJ2-7 TRBV3-1/TRBV3-2 NA TRBD2 TGTGCCAGCAGCCCCCTGAGAGCGGGGGGATCCTACGAGCAGTACTTC CASSPLRAGGSYEQYF
TRBJ2-5 TRBV5-1 few NA TGCGCCAGCAGCTTACAGGGATTTGAGGGAGAGACCCAGTACTTC CASSLQGFEGETQYF
TRBJ2-6 TRBV5-5 NA TRBD2 TGTGCCAGCAGCTCTGGCGGGAGCTCTGGGGCCAACGTCCTGACTTTC CASSSGGSSGANVLTF
TRBJ2-7 TRBV12-3/TRBV12-4 NA NA TGTGCCAGCAGTAGTGTTAGCGAGCAGTACTTC CASSSVSEQYF
TRBJ2-5 TRBV7-8 NA NA TGTGCCAGCACCACACGGGTGAGCGAGGGAGAGACCCAGTACTTC CASTTRVSEGETQYF
TRBJ1-5 TRBV19 NA TRBD1 TGTGCCAGTAGTACCGGACAGGGGAACAATCAGCCCCAGCATTTT CASSTGQGNNQPQHF
TRBJ2-1 TRBV29-1 NA NA TGCAGCGTTGAAATCCCGGGGAACTACAATGAGCAGTTCTTC CSVEIPGNYNEQFF
TRBJ2-2 TRBV10-3 NA TRBD2 TGTGCCATCAGGGCAGACGAGCGGGGTAACACCGGGGAGCTGTTTTTT CAIRADERGNTGELFF
TRBJ2-2 TRBV11-2 once NA TGTGCCAGCAGCTTAGTTAGGAACACCGGGGAGCTGTTTTTT CASSLVRNTGELFF
TRBJ1-2 TRBV7-9 NA NA TGTGCCAGCGCAGGGGTAGCACAAAACTATGGCTACACCTTC CASAGVAQNYGYTF
TRBJ1-1 TRBV29-1 NA NA TGCAGCGTTGAGAGCGCCGAGAACACTGAAGCTTTCTTT CSVESAENTEAFF
TRBJ1-5 TRBV19 NA TRBD1 TGTGCCAGTAGTATACCGGGACAGGGGGTGACGAGCAATCAGCCCCAGCATTTT CASSIPGQGVTSNQPQHF
TRBJ2-5 TRBV24-1 NA NA TGTGCCACCAGGGGAGTGGGGGAGACCCAGTACTTC CATRGVGETQYF